One sample yielded the 8 T cell receptor beta chains listed below, sequenced in a study of cytomegalovirus exposure and HLA in healthy donors. PCR involved 60 Vbeta and 13 Jbeta primers. Some clones are missing from TCRdb's copy, which holds only in-frame ones; the method was immunoSEQ multiplex PCR. There are approximately 180,000 clones in the sample, with 6.5% held by the top ten. The specimen was PBMCs. Source of these receptors: a man under 40 in good health and CMV-seronegative.

V usage is TRBV19 and J usage is TRBJ2-2; 7 bases match TRBD2. The length of the CDR3 is 15 residues. J was trimmed by 5 bases and V by 4 bases; bases with no gene match: 7. CDR1 LNHDA and CDR2 SQIVND come from the germline V gene (reference sequence). The CDR3 protein is CASSRGGSRTGELFF. The DNA for the CDR3 is TGTGCCAGTAGTAGAGGCGGGAGCAGGACCGGGGAGCTGTTTTTT.

The V gene is TRBV9, the J gene TRBJ1-2; the D is unclear. The CDR3 loop spans 14 amino acids. CDR1 SGDLS and CDR2 YYNGEE come from the germline V gene. Trimming cost V 5 bases and J 4 bases, with 15 bases left between them. In DNA, the CDR3 is TGTGCCAGCAGTCCGCTGGGAGAACTCTATGGCTACACCTTC. It specifies CASSPLGELYGYTF. The full variable domain, rest sourced from reference TRBV9 and TRBJ1-2, is DSGVTQTPKHLITATGQRVTLRCSPRSGDLSVYWYQQSLDQGLQFLIQYYNGEERAKGNILERFSAQQFPDLHSELNLSSLELGDSALYFCASSPLGELYGYTFGSGTRLTVV.

This chain uses TRBV2 with TRBJ2-2; TRBD2 matches 8 bases. The CDR3 loop spans 16 amino acids. V was clipped by 7 bases and J by 4 bases; unmatched bases: 11. The germline V gene has CDR1 SNHLY and CDR2 FYNNEI. The CDR3 nucleotides are TGTGCCAGCACTTTCCTAGCGGGTCCCGGCACCGGGGAGCTGTTTTTT. Amino acids: CASTFLAGPGTGELFF.

This chain uses TRBV7-9 with TRBJ2-7; weak D call: TRBD1 (6 bases). The V end was cut by 5 bases, the J end by 4 bases, with 15 bases between. CDR1 and CDR2 from the germline V gene are SEHNR and FQNEAQ (reference sequence). The CDR3 has 14 residues. Here the CDR3 reads CASSPRTELYEQYF. The DNA for the CDR3 is TGTGCCAGCAGCCCGAGGACAGAACTATACGAGCAGTACTTC.

Details on this clone: Other DNA sequences within the sample encode an identical CDR3. The chain couples TRBV5-1 to TRBJ2-1; 9 nucleotides line up with TRBD2. This CDR3 comprises 15 residues. Losses at the gene ends were 6 bases for V and 0 bases for J; bases not matched to a gene: 4. The V gene's germline CDR1 is SGHRS and CDR2 YFSETQ. The CDR3 loop is CASTLAGASYNEQFF. In nucleotides, the CDR3 is TGCGCCAGCACTTTAGCGGGAGCCTCCTACAATGAGCAGTTCTTC.

The chain recombines TRBV27 with TRBJ1-1; 11 positions match TRBD1. Germline V gene data show CDR1 as MNHEY and CDR2 as SMNVEV (reference sequence). The junction had 8 bases not matched to a gene; V was cut back by 6 bases and J by 5 bases. This CDR3 contains 15 residues. The CDR3 DNA sequence: TGTGCCAGCAGAGAAAGAGGACAGGGGGCTACTGAAGCTTTCTTT. It yields the protein CASRERGQGATEAFF.

The chain employs TRBV9 and TRBJ1-5; D gene unclear. The CDR3 is made up of 15 amino acids. Trimming shortened V by 4 bases and J by 3 bases, and 14 bases separated the two germline ends. Germline V gene sequence: CDR1 SGDLS, CDR2 YYNGEE. The chain's CDR3 is CASSLRGDANQPQHF. The CDR3 nucleotides are TGTGCCAGCAGCCTACGAGGAGACGCCAATCAGCCCCAGCATTTT.

This sequence joins TRBV5-8 and TRBJ2-7, with D possibly matching TRBD2 (5 bases). CDR3 length: 16 amino acids. The germline V gene encodes CDR1 SGHTS and CDR2 YDEGEE. V lost 4 bases and J lost 2, with 19 bases in between. The CDR3 region is CASSANRRDIAYEQYF. DNA of the CDR3: TGTGCCAGCAGCGCAAATCGCCGGGATATCGCCTACGAGCAGTACTTC.